These 24 T cell receptor beta chains were sequenced from one sample in a study of identifying expanded T cells in peripheral blood. Measured with immunoSEQ multiplex PCR; TCRdb has only the in-frame clones, and not every one. The table lists some 99,000 clones, roughly nine tenths of them singletons. Sequenced material: blood. All receptors come from a person aged 18 to 75 in good health.

The rearrangement joins TRBV11-2 to TRBJ1-1; 7 nucleotides line up with TRBD1. In germline, CDR1 is SGHAT, CDR2 FQNNGV. This CDR3 region has 20 residues. Trimming cost V 0 bases and J 2 bases; bases outside gene matches: 18. CDR3 loop: CASSLDPPGSGGALNTEAFF. CDR3 DNA sequence: TGTGCCAGCAGCTTAGATCCCCCGGGGTCAGGGGGTGCCCTAAACACTGAAGCTTTCTTT.

The V call is TRBV5-1, the J call TRBJ2-5, with D perhaps TRBD2 (6 bases). The assigned J gene may be wrong: the sequence end matches TRBJ2-7 better. The length of the CDR3 is 15 residues. Per germline, CDR1 SGHRS and CDR2 YFSETQ. CDR3 DNA: TGCGCCAGCAGCTTGTGGGCGGGACCTACGAGCGAGCAGTACTTC. Protein: CASSLWAGPTSEQYF.

This clone was counted between two and nine times. The V gene is TRBV28, the J gene TRBJ1-2; a weak D match, TRBD1 (5 bases). The CDR3 extends over 13 amino acids. Germline V CDR1 and CDR2: MDHEN, SYDVKM. The germline V and J ends were trimmed by 6 bases and 3 bases, with 11 bases remaining between them. CDR3 residues: CASRAGTYYGYTF. As DNA, the CDR3 is TGTGCCAGCAGGGCCGGGACCTACTATGGCTACACCTTC.

In regard to this clone: Other nucleotide sequences from this sample produce the same CDR3. This chain links TRBV6-5 with TRBJ1-5, with D tentatively TRBD1 (5 bases). V gave up 0 bases and J gave up 2 bases, with 8 bases separating them. This CDR3 is 15 amino acids long. The V gene's germline CDR1 is MNHEY and CDR2 SVGAGI. CDR3 region: CASSYSGGRNQPQHF. The CDR3 region has the DNA TGTGCCAGCAGTTACTCTGGGGGTCGCAATCAGCCCCAGCATTTT.

The rearrangement joins TRBV11-3 to TRBJ2-1; tentatively, D is TRBD1 or TRBD2 (6 bases each). Between the trimmed V and J ends, which lost 5 bases and 7 bases, there was a span of 15 bases. Germline-derived CDR1 and CDR2 are SGHNT and YENEEA. The CDR3 loop spans 14 amino acids. Here the CDR3 DNA reads TGTGCCAGCAGCCGGGGGCAAAACCTTAATGAGCAGTTCTTC. Amino acid sequence: CASSRGQNLNEQFF.

The V gene is TRBV5-6, the J gene TRBJ2-1; D not resolved. The V gene lost 4 bases and the J gene lost 5 bases, with 10 bases spanning the gap. Germline CDR1 and CDR2: SGHDT and YYEEEE. The CDR3 totals 13 residues. The CDR3 nucleotides are TGTGCCAGCAGCCGGAAGGCGAACAATGAGCAGTTCTTC. This codes for CASSRKANNEQFF.

The V gene is TRBV19, the J gene TRBJ2-1; TRBD1 or TRBD2 may be the D gene (6 bases each). The CDR3 is made up of 14 amino acids. Germline V lookup: CDR1 LNHDA, CDR2 SQIVND (reference sequence). Trimming removed 2 bases from V and 7 bases from J, with 12 bases in between. In DNA, the CDR3 is TGTGCCAGTAGTATACAGGAGGGGGTGAATGAGCAGTTCTTC. Translated: CASSIQEGVNEQFF.

The V call is TRBV29-1, the J call TRBJ2-7, with 7 bases aligning to TRBD1. J was trimmed by 1 base and V by 4 bases; bases with no gene match: 4. The CDR3 is 13 amino acids. Germline values: CDR1 SQVTM, CDR2 ANQGSEA. Written as DNA, the CDR3 is TGCAGCGTTGGGGGACAGCAGTCCTACGAGCAGTACTTC. Translated, it gives CSVGGQQSYEQYF.

This clone was counted a single time. The CDR3 is CASSLEVGNQPQHF. The CDR3 DNA follows: TGCGCCAGCAGCTTGGAGGTGGGAAATCAGCCCCAGCATTTT. The rearrangement uses TRBV5-1 and TRBJ1-5; no clear D gene. CDR1 SGHRS and CDR2 YFSETQ come from the germline V gene. The V end lost 0 bases, the J end lost 4 bases, and 8 bases lay between the germline ends. The length of the CDR3 is 14 residues. The whole variable domain, remainder taken from reference TRBV5-1 and TRBJ1-5, is KAGVTQTPRYLIKTRGQQVTLSCSPISGHRSVSWYQQTPGQGLQFLFEYFSETQRNKGNFPGRFSGRQFSNSRSEMNVSTLELGDSALYLCASSLEVGNQPQHFGDGTRLSIL.

The J gene is TRBJ1-2, the V gene TRBV27; D is undetermined. Per germline, CDR1 MNHEY and CDR2 SMNVEV (reference sequence). CDR3 length: 15 residues. The V end lost 2 bases, the J end lost 3 bases, and 13 bases lay between the germline ends. In DNA, the CDR3 is TGTGCCAGCAGTTTAATGGGGAACTCAGACTATGGCTACACCTTC. It specifies CASSLMGNSDYGYTF.

This clone appeared a single time. The gene calls are TRBV5-4 and TRBJ2-1; TRBD2 matches 7 bases. The ends lost 2 bases at V and 5 bases at J; junction bases unmatched: 7. This CDR3 has 15 residues. Looked up from germline, CDR1 is SGHNT and CDR2 is YYREEE (reference sequence). The CDR3 region has the DNA TGTGCCAGCAGCTTAAGCGGGAATTTGAACAATGAGCAGTTCTTC. It codes for CASSLSGNLNNEQFF. Full variable domain (outside the CDR3, taken from reference TRBV5-4 and TRBJ2-1): ETGVTQSPTHLIKTRGQQVTLRCSSQSGHNTVSWYQQALGQGPQFIFQYYREEENGRGNFPPRFSGLQFPNYSSELNVNALELDDSALYLCASSLSGNLNNEQFFGPGTRLTVL.

The rearrangement joins TRBV5-6 to TRBJ2-3; D unresolved. Germline values: CDR1 SGHDT, CDR2 YYEEEE. The CDR3 sequence is 13 residues long. V was clipped by 3 bases and J by 0 bases, with 5 bases between them. CDR3 sequence reads: CASSSVSTDTQYF. The CDR3 nucleotides are TGTGCCAGCAGCTCGGTTAGCACAGATACGCAGTATTTT.

The chain recombines TRBV18 with TRBJ1-5, with a possible D match to TRBD1 (6 bases). V shed 3 bases and J shed 7 bases, with 19 bases lying between them. Germline CDR1 is KGHSH and CDR2 is LQKENI. The CDR3 spans 16 residues. For the CDR3, the DNA is TGTGCCAGCTCACCCTTAGGGGGGGGTGTCAGACAGCCCCAGCATTTT. Protein sequence: CASSPLGGGVRQPQHF.

The chain recombines TRBV9 with TRBJ1-2, with 9 bases lining up with TRBD1. V was clipped by 0 bases and J by 7 bases; unmatched bases: 4. Germline CDR1 SGDLS, CDR2 YYNGEE. The CDR3 is 14 residues long. The CDR3 loop is CASSVEQGALGYTF. The CDR3 bases are TGTGCCAGCAGCGTAGAACAGGGGGCGCTTGGCTACACCTTC.

V is TRBV19 and J is TRBJ1-1, with 7 bases lining up with TRBD1. CDR3 length equals 14 residues. The ends lost 1 base at V and 4 bases at J; junction bases unmatched: 3. From germline, CDR1 is LNHDA and CDR2 SQIVND (reference sequence). The CDR3: CASSIARDSTEAFF. The CDR3 DNA is TGTGCCAGTAGTATAGCTCGGGACAGCACTGAAGCTTTCTTT.

CDR3 sequence reads: CASRRNRGQGNQPQHF. The CDR3 DNA sequence: TGTGCCAGTAGACGAAACAGGGGGCAGGGCAATCAGCCCCAGCATTTT. The genes are TRBV19 and TRBJ1-5; 9 bases align to TRBD1. This CDR3 region has 16 residues. CDR1 and CDR2 (germline): LNHDA, SQIVND (reference sequence). The trim removed 6 bases at V and 2 bases at J, leaving 8 bases unmatched.

This chain joins TRBV18 and TRBJ2-3; 8 nucleotides agree with TRBD2. The CDR3 is made up of 15 amino acids. Germline V lookup: CDR1 KGHSH, CDR2 LQKENI. V trimming: 4 bases; J trimming: 1 base; junction bases outside the gene matches: 4. CDR3 bases: TGTGCCAGCTCACTTAGCGGGATAGGCACAGATACGCAGTATTTT. Its translation: CASSLSGIGTDTQYF.

This clone was counted a single time. This rearrangement joins TRBV30 to TRBJ2-7; D is unresolved. V shed 0 bases and J shed 5 bases, with 11 bases lying between them. Germline-derived CDR1 and CDR2 are GTSNPN and SVGIG (reference sequence). This CDR3 has 13 amino acids. Here the CDR3 reads CAWSVKPLNEQYF. The CDR3, as DNA: TGTGCCTGGAGTGTAAAACCGCTGAACGAGCAGTACTTC.

The chain couples TRBV11-2 to TRBJ2-7, with 8 nucleotides matching TRBD2. Per germline, CDR1 SGHAT and CDR2 FQNNGV. This CDR3 has 19 residues. The junction had 24 bases not matched to a gene; V was cut back by 0 bases and J by 11 bases. The CDR3 region is CASSLDPLKDKRERGREYF. The CDR3 DNA sequence: TGTGCCAGCAGCTTAGATCCCCTGAAAGATAAGCGGGAGAGAGGACGAGAGTACTTC.

DNA for the CDR3: TGTGCCAGCTCACCACCGGGACAGGGGGAGAGCTACACCTTC. Translated: CASSPPGQGESYTF. This chain links TRBV18 with TRBJ1-2; 11 nucleotides align to TRBD1. The germline V gene has CDR1 KGHSH and CDR2 LQKENI. The CDR3 has 14 residues. The V gene end was trimmed by 0 bases and the J gene end by 9 bases; junction bases not matched to a gene: 3.

The rearrangement uses TRBV9 and TRBJ1-6; D remains unclear. Germline assignment: CDR1 SGDLS and CDR2 YYNGEE. Between the trimmed V and J ends, which lost 4 bases and 9 bases, there was a span of 14 bases. CDR3 length equals 14 residues. The CDR3 sequence: CASSPQRRGSPLHF. DNA for the CDR3: TGTGCCAGCAGCCCCCAACGGCGGGGTTCACCCCTCCACTTT.

The CDR3 DNA reads as TGTGCCAGCAGTGTCCGACAGGCTCAAGAGACCCAGTACTTC. It codes for CASSVRQAQETQYF. V is TRBV28 and J is TRBJ2-5, with TRBD1 as a possible D gene (6 bases). The CDR3 has 14 residues. Germline-derived CDR1 and CDR2 are MDHEN and SYDVKM. Deletions cut 5 bases from V and 2 bases from J, with 12 bases between.

In this sample, this clone turned up once. The chain's CDR3 is CASRTTGGGYEQYF. For the CDR3, the DNA is TGTGCCAGCAGAACCACAGGGGGCGGCTACGAGCAGTACTTC. The chain couples TRBV28 to TRBJ2-7; 9 bases align to TRBD1. The CDR3 is 14 amino acids. Germline-derived CDR1 and CDR2 are MDHEN and SYDVKM. Losses at the gene ends were 6 bases for V and 3 bases for J; bases not matched to a gene: 6.

This sequence joins TRBV6-1 and TRBJ2-3, with TRBD2 matching over 12 bases. The V and J ends lost 8 bases and 1 base, in that order; junction bases with no gene match: 4. CDR1 MNHNS and CDR2 SASEGT come from the germline V gene. This CDR3 comprises 15 residues. CDR3 loop: CASRLAGARTDTQYF. The CDR3 nucleotides read TGTGCCAGCCGACTAGCGGGGGCCCGCACAGATACGCAGTATTTT.